This T cell receptor beta chain stems from a study of human T cells and chemical hapten exposure. Study-level background: Yields of TCR per sample differed, chiefly owing to small differences in pooled library volume.

Library construction involved attaching unique molecular identifiers to individual cDNA molecules, which allowed quantitative, reproducible TCR counting. In the source study's methods: Across samples, TCR counts had a median of roughly 98,000 and ranged from about 23,224 to 700,000. Each CDR3 protein is one row after TCRdb ran MiXCR on the RACE reads. These V and J calls derive from TCRdb rather than the authors' analysis. The sample yields about 65,000 distinct CDR3 sequences, 6% to 7% seen once. Worth noting for this clonotype: The antigen is undetermined.

Specified time point: healthy volunteer bleed at 6 weeks. It was from unfractionated whole blood that total RNA was extracted. Study-wide findings and caveats: The study found that DPC sensitization did not change TCRs above 1 in 1000 frequency.

The V end lost 5 bases, the J end lost 1 base, and 14 bases lay between the germline ends. There are 15 residues in the CDR3. Germline CDR1 reads SGHTA; CDR2 reads FQGNSA. Sequencing input: whole blood. This receptor was taken from a female donor in good health. Some clones in this sample may be carry-over from other donors' samples. The chain couples TRBV7-2 to TRBJ1-2, with TRBD1 as a possible D gene (5 bases). CDR3 in DNA: TGTGCCAGCAGCCTGAATCAGGGAGTTAACTATGGCTACACCTTC. It translates to CASSLNQGVNYGYTF.